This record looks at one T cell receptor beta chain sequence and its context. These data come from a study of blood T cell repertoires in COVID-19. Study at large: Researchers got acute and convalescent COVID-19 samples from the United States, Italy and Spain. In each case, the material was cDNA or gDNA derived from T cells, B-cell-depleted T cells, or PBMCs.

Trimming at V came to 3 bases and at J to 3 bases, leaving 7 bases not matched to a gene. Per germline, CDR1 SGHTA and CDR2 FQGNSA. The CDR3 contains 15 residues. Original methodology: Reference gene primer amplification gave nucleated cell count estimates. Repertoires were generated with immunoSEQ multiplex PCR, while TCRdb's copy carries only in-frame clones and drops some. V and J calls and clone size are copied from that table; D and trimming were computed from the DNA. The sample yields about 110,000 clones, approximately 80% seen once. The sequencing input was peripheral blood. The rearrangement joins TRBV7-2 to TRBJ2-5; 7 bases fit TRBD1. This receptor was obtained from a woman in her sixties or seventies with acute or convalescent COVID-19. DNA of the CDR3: TGTGCCAGCAGCTTCTCCACAGGGGTGAAAGAGACCCAGTACTTC. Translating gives CASSFSTGVKETQYF.